These 20 T cell receptor beta chains were sequenced from one sample in a study of blood T cell repertoires in COVID-19. Clones were read by immunoSEQ multiplex PCR, and TCRdb kept only the in-frame ones, dropping some. The table includes fewer than 200,000 clones, around four fifths detected once. The sequencing sample was made of peripheral blood. The receptors derive from a man in his 70s with active or convalescent COVID-19.

The chain recombines TRBV20-1 with TRBJ1-6; D may be TRBD1 (6 bases). Trimming took off 3 bases at V and 6 bases at J, with 12 bases between the two ends. This CDR3 comprises 14 residues. Germline-derived CDR1 and CDR2 are DFQATT and SNEGSKA (reference sequence). DNA for the CDR3: TGCAGTGCTAGTAAACAGGGACCTAATTCACCCCTCCACTTT. This translates into CSASKQGPNSPLHF.

The V call is TRBV18, the J call TRBJ2-7; no clear D gene. V lost 2 bases, J lost 0 bases, and 8 bases lay in between. The germline V gene has CDR1 KGHSH and CDR2 LQKENI. The CDR3 spans 14 residues. The CDR3 sequence: CASSPSESSYEQYF. CDR3 DNA sequence: TGTGCCAGCTCACCATCGGAGTCCTCCTACGAGCAGTACTTC.

In its sample, this clone was seen once. V is TRBV6-5 and J is TRBJ1-4, with D unresolved. Germline V lookup: CDR1 MNHEY, CDR2 SVGAGI. The CDR3 length is 13 residues. V shed 6 bases and J shed 4 bases, with 9 bases lying between them. The CDR3 nucleotides read TGTGCCAGCAGCGGTTGGAGTAATGAAAAACTGTTTTTT. It is translated as CASSGWSNEKLFF.

The chain carries TRBV18 and TRBJ1-6, with D maybe TRBD1 (5 bases). In germline, CDR1 is KGHSH, CDR2 LQKENI. This CDR3 is 14 amino acids long. V was clipped by 3 bases and J by 7 bases, with 10 bases between them. The DNA for the CDR3 is TGTGCCAGCTCACCCGGGACTGTCAATTCACCCCTCCACTTT. It specifies CASSPGTVNSPLHF.

The chain recombines TRBV25-1 with TRBJ2-7, with 11 bases matching TRBD1. CDR1 MGHDK and CDR2 SYGVNS come from the germline V gene. V shed 10 bases, J shed 7 bases, and the junction held 9 bases outside the gene matches. This CDR3 spans 13 amino acids. The CDR3 sequence: CATRAGTGGEQYF. As DNA, the CDR3 is TGTGCCACCCGGGCCGGGACAGGGGGGGAGCAGTACTTC.

The chain has TRBV5-1 and TRBJ1-1, with D possibly matching TRBD1 (6 bases). Germline loops: CDR1 SGHRS, CDR2 YFSETQ. The V gene lost 3 bases and the J gene lost 3 bases, with 12 bases spanning the gap. The CDR3 sequence is 14 residues long. This CDR3 is CASSSYREDTEAFF. The CDR3 nucleotides read TGCGCCAGCAGCTCTTACAGGGAAGACACTGAAGCTTTCTTT.

This chain uses TRBV12-3 or TRBV12-4 with TRBJ2-3; D unclear. There are 13 residues in the CDR3. Trimming stripped 6 bases from V and 0 bases from J, with 7 bases between. DNA of the CDR3: TGTGCCAGCAGCGACACTAGCACAGATACGCAGTATTTT. Translation: CASSDTSTDTQYF.

This clone was seen once. CDR3 DNA: TGTGCCAGCTCCGAACTTACAGGGGAGAACACTGAAGCTTTCTTT. Translation gives CASSELTGENTEAFF. This rearrangement joins TRBV18 to TRBJ1-1, with TRBD1 identical over 7 bases. J was trimmed by 1 base and V by 6 bases; bases with no gene match: 8. Looked up from germline, CDR1 is KGHSH and CDR2 is LQKENI. This CDR3 has 15 residues.

The V and J genes are TRBV7-8 and TRBJ1-1; no clear D. Germline CDR1 SGHVS, CDR2 FQNEAQ. The length of the CDR3 is 15 residues. V was clipped by 3 bases and J by 3 bases, with 14 bases between them. The CDR3 loop reads CASSFTTPPDTEAFF. The CDR3 DNA is TGTGCCAGCAGCTTTACAACACCCCCCGACACTGAAGCTTTCTTT.

The sample holds a few counts of this clone. The CDR3 DNA is TGTGCCTGGAGTGTAAACCTTGAGGAGACCCAGTACTTC. Protein: CAWSVNLEETQYF. The V and J genes are TRBV30 and TRBJ2-5; D unresolved. CDR1 and CDR2 (germline): GTSNPN, SVGIG (reference sequence). This CDR3 is 13 amino acids long. Trimming pared 0 bases from V and 5 bases from J, leaving 10 bases between.

This clone appeared a single time. CDR3 nucleotides: TGTGCCAGCAGTTACGGAGGGAGTAACGAGCAGTACTTC. Protein product: CASSYGGSNEQYF. V gene TRBV6-6 combines with J gene TRBJ2-7, with D tentatively TRBD2 (6 bases). The CDR3 contains 13 residues. Germline V gives CDR1 MNHNY, CDR2 SVGAGI (reference sequence). V was cut by 2 bases and J by 5 bases, with 10 bases left in between.

The chain links TRBV19 to TRBJ2-2, with D possibly being TRBD1 (6 bases). V was trimmed by 3 bases and J by 4 bases, leaving 15 bases between them. The CDR3 runs 16 residues. CDR1 and CDR2 from the germline V gene are LNHDA and SQIVND (reference sequence). CDR3 sequence: CASSMGAGIGTGELFF. The CDR3, as DNA: TGTGCCAGTAGTATGGGGGCAGGGATCGGCACCGGGGAGCTGTTTTTT.

This rearrangement joins TRBV28 to TRBJ1-3; D unresolved. The CDR3 length is 13 residues. Trimming left V 3 bases short and J 3 bases short, with 6 bases between. CDR1 and CDR2 from the germline V gene are MDHEN and SYDVKM. CDR3 in amino acids: CASSLPDGNTIYF. CDR3 nucleotide sequence: TGTGCCAGCAGTTTGCCAGATGGAAACACCATATATTTT.

The rearrangement uses TRBV10-1 and TRBJ1-1; D remains unclear. Trimming left V 5 bases short and J 2 bases short, with 9 bases between. Germline CDR1 WNHNN, CDR2 SYGVQD (reference sequence). The CDR3 runs to 13 residues. In nucleotides, the CDR3 is TGCGCCAGCAGTCCTGGCCTCAACACTGAAGCTTTCTTT. Its protein is CASSPGLNTEAFF.

This chain joins TRBV27 and TRBJ2-2; TRBD1 aligns across 8 bases. This CDR3 is built from 15 residues. V dropped 6 bases and J dropped 3; count of bases not matched to a gene: 6. The V gene's germline CDR1 is MNHEY and CDR2 SMNVEV (reference sequence). In DNA, the CDR3 is TGTGCCAGCAGACCCCGGGACAGGTACACCGGGGAGCTGTTTTTT. Its translation: CASRPRDRYTGELFF.

The V gene is TRBV27, the J gene TRBJ1-6; the match to TRBD1 covers 10 bases. In germline, CDR1 is MNHEY, CDR2 SMNVEV (reference sequence). The ends lost 8 bases at V and 9 bases at J; junction bases unmatched: 10. This CDR3 spans 15 amino acids. Here the CDR3 DNA reads TGTGCCAGCCGAGACTGGGGACAGGGGATTTCACCCCTCCACTTT. This translates into CASRDWGQGISPLHF.

This clone was seen only a few times. The V and J genes are TRBV6-5 and TRBJ1-2; 9 nucleotides match TRBD1. The CDR3 totals 14 residues. CDR1 and CDR2 (germline): MNHEY, SVGAGI. Trimming at V came to 6 bases and at J to 3 bases, leaving 5 bases not matched to a gene. Written as DNA, the CDR3 is TGTGCCAGCAGCCCCGGGACAGGGCACTATGGCTACACCTTC. Translation gives CASSPGTGHYGYTF.

The genes are TRBV6-5 and TRBJ1-1; D is undetermined. Germline V gene lookup returns CDR1 MNHEY and CDR2 SVGAGI. The CDR3 length is 14 residues. V was pared by 4 bases and J by 1 base, with 10 bases between. The CDR3 protein is CASSSDSWNTEAFF. The CDR3 DNA reads as TGTGCCAGCAGTTCGGACTCGTGGAACACTGAAGCTTTCTTT.

The chain recombines TRBV19 with TRBJ1-1; 7 nucleotides line up with TRBD1. Trimming at V came to 7 bases and at J to 4 bases, leaving 6 bases not matched to a gene. The length of the CDR3 is 13 residues. The V gene's germline CDR1 is LNHDA and CDR2 SQIVND (reference sequence). CDR3 nucleotide sequence: TGTGCCAGTAATAGGGGGCCGGGCACTGAAGCTTTCTTT. It yields the protein CASNRGPGTEAFF.

This clone has only one observation. The chain recombines TRBV6-6 with TRBJ2-1; 10 bases map to TRBD1. V trimming: 6 bases; J trimming: 14 bases; junction bases outside the gene matches: 7. Germline values: CDR1 MNHNY, CDR2 SVGAGI (reference sequence). This CDR3 is 12 amino acids long. The chain's CDR3 is CASRSRDRGKFF. CDR3 nucleotides: TGTGCCAGCAGGTCCCGGGACAGGGGAAAGTTCTTC.